This T cell receptor beta chain was recorded in a study of graft-versus-host responses after intestinal transplantation (dated by TCRdb to 2020 to 2022). At the level of the whole study: The transplants that recipients got were multivisceral, liver-intestinal, or isolated intestinal. Anti-thymocyte globulin induction was given to all recipients, followed by maintenance tacrolimus and steroids for two to three years. Graft-versus-host and host-versus-graft alloreactive T cell clones were tracked in the graft, circulation and bone marrow after intestinal transplantation using bulk TCR-beta CDR3 sequencing. Alloreactive clones were identified by sequencing pre-transplant mixed lymphocyte reaction products and comparing these products with unstimulated pre-transplant donor and recipient T cells. The cohort enrolled roughly 25 intestinal transplant recipients including one retransplant, and a few patients lacking pretransplant specimens were excluded. Donor T cell macrochimerism was defined as a peak of at least 4% donor T cells among recipient peripheral blood mononuclear cells. Instead of going to the commercial service, samples from a few later patients were sequenced in-house on an Illumina MiSeq and processed with MiXCR. Study-wide findings and limitations: In the allografts of patients with donor T cell macrochimerism, GvH to HvG T cell clonal ratios were high. GvH clones were detected in recipient bone marrow, and some appeared earlier in ileal mucosa or blood, consistent with an intestinal mucosal origin. Early after transplant, peak levels of circulating GvH clones were associated with declines in HvG clones. The conclusions were limited by the relatively low number and heterogeneity of the intestinal transplant patients.

The V end gives up 5 bases and the J end 5 bases, leaving 0 bases in the junction not matched to a gene. Reading the germline V gene gives CDR1 MNHEY and CDR2 SVGAGI. Reading from cysteine to phenylalanine, the CDR3 counts 13 amino acids. Solely the CDR3 DNA is kept, with 39 bases framed from the first base. This clone appeared a few times. Its antigen is still unknown. Base quality data are lacking; no much larger clone is found one base away. Receptor amplification or capture employed the immunoSEQ multiplex PCR assay. For most patients, genomic DNA was isolated using the Qiagen DNeasy Blood and Tissue Kit and was shipped frozen to Adaptive Biotechnologies for TCR sequencing. High-throughput TCR-beta CDR3 sequencing of genomic DNA from most patients was performed by Adaptive Biotechnologies. As for the original processing: TCR sequencing data for over 15 patients were retrieved from Adaptive's ImmunoSEQ software; a few other patients were processed with MiXCR and VDJtools. To correct CD4 versus CD8 sorting errors, any sequence found in both subsets at a frequency ratio below 5:1 was removed. CDR3 nucleotide sequences shared by donor and recipient were removed because the origin of these sequences could not be assigned. Alloreactive clones required at least 2-fold expansion over unstimulated cells and minimum CFSE-low frequency of 0.002% (template counts) or 0.001% (read counts). A clone was considered mappable if detected in the sequenced pre-transplant spleen, lymph node, or MLR CFSE-low populations of the donor or recipient. The cumulative frequency of alloreactive clones was calculated as a percentage of all sequences, weighted by copy number. As stored in TCRdb, this immuneACCESS dataset retains in-frame rearrangements with V and J assigned. A fraction of the clones does not appear; measured against another copy, unresolved V genes explain less than half of the discrepancy, and the remainder lacks a known reason. V and J calls and clone size are given by that table; D and trimming were obtained from the DNA. This sample lists about 36,000 clones; approximately 94% were detected once. Of the sample, 0.2% to 0.25% falls within the top ten clones.

The sample's time point label, decoded: cells obtained before transplantation from donor or recipient. CD3+CD4+ and CD3+CD8+ populations were FACS-sorted from unstimulated pre-transplant donor and recipient cells taken from spleen or lymph nodes. The receptor was isolated from a human donor who was the organ donor for an intestinal transplant. The chain is assembled from TRBV6-5 and TRBJ1-4; TRBD1 matches 9 bases in the middle. The starting material was unstimulated CD4+ T cells sorted from spleen or lymph node cells, obtained before transplant. The sequenced DNA: TGTGCCAGCAGTGACAGGGGGAATGAAAAACTGTTTTTT. Translation gives CASSDRGNEKLFF.